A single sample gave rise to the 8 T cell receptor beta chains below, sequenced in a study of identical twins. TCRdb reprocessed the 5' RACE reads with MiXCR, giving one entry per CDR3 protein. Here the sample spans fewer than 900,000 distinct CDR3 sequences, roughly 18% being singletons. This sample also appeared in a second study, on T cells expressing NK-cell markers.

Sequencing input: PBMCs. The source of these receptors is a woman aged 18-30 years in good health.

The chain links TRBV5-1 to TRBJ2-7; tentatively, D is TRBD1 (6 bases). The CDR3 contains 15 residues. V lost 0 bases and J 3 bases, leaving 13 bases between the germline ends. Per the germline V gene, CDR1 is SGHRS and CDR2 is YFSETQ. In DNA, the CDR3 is TGCGCCAGCAGCTTGGTGTCGCAGGGGTTCTACGAGCAGTACTTC. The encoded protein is CASSLVSQGFYEQYF.

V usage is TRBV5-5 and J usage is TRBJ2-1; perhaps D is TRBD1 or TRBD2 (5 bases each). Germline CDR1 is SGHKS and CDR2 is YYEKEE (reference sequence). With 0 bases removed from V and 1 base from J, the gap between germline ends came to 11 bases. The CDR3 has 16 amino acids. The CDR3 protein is CASSLGGVRSYNEQFF. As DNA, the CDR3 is TGTGCCAGCAGCTTGGGAGGGGTGAGGTCCTACAATGAGCAGTTCTTC. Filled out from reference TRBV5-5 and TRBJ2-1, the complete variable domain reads DAGVTQSPTHLIKTRGQQVTLRCSPISGHKSVSWYQQVLGQGPQFIFQYYEKEERGRGNFPDRFSARQFPNYSSELNVNALLLGDSALYLCASSLGGVRSYNEQFFGPGTRLTVL.

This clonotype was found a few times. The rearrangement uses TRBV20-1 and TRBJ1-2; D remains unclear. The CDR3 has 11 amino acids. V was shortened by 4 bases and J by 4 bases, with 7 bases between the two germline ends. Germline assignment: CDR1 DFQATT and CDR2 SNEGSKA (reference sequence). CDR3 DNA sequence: TGCAGTGCTACGAAAGTCTATGGCTACACCTTC. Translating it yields CSATKVYGYTF.

The CDR3 region is CASSASRGTYEQYF. Here the CDR3 DNA reads TGCGCCAGCAGTGCCTCTAGGGGAACCTACGAGCAGTACTTC. The rearrangement links TRBV10-2 to TRBJ2-7; D is perhaps TRBD1 (5 bases). CDR1 and CDR2 (germline): WSHSY, SAAADI. V was clipped by 4 bases and J by 2 bases, with 12 bases between them. The length of the CDR3 is 14 residues.

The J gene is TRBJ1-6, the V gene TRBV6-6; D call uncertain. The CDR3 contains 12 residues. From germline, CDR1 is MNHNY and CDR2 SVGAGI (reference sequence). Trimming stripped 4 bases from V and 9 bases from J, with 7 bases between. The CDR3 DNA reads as TGTGCCAGCAGTTCCGGTCCTTCACCCCTCCACTTT. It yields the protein CASSSGPSPLHF.

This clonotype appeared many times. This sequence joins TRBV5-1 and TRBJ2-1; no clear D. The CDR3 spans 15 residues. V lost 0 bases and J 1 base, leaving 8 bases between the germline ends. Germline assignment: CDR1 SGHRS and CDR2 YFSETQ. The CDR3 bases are TGCGCCAGCAGCTTGGAACGTGGGTCCTACAATGAGCAGTTCTTC. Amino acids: CASSLERGSYNEQFF.

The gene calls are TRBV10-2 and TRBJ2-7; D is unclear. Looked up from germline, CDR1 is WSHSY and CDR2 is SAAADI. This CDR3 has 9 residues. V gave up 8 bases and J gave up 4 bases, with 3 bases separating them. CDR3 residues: CASDYEQYF. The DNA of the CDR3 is TGCGCCAGCGATTACGAGCAGTACTTC.

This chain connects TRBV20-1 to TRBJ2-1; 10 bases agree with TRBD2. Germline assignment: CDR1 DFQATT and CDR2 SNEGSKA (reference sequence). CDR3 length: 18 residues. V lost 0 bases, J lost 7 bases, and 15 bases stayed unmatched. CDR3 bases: TGCAGTGCTAGAGATGCGAGCGGGAGGGCCCATTCATATAATGAGCAGTTCTTC. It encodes CSARDASGRAHSYNEQFF.